This T cell receptor (beta chain) was found in a study of CDR3 diversity in severe acne. From the PCR reads, TCRdb called clonotypes with MiXCR, one entry per CDR3 protein. The sample records about 76,000 distinct CDR3 sequences, 45% to 60% being singletons. The sample holds a few counts of this clonotype. The sample taken for sequencing was blood. The TCR comes from a male donor in good health, without acne.

The CDR3 region has the DNA TGTGCCAGCAGCTTTACGGGACTAGCGGGATCAGGGGAGACCCAGTACTTC. It specifies CASSFTGLAGSGETQYF. The genes are TRBV7-3 and TRBJ2-5; 13 nucleotides align to TRBD2. The germline V gene has CDR1 SGHTA and CDR2 FQGTGA. This CDR3 has 17 amino acids. V trimming: 3 bases; J trimming: 5 bases; junction bases outside the gene matches: 9.